The table lists the clone carrying this T cell receptor (beta chain) with many counts. No antigen is known for it. Germline values: CDR1 SGHNT, CDR2 YYREEE (reference sequence). The CDR3 spans 13 residues. Trimming removed 0 bases from V and 6 bases from J, with 8 bases in between. The data are from a study of HIV-infected patients and healthy controls. Study-wide results and limits: Significantly higher mean Gini indices appeared in HIV-infected repertoires, possibly reflecting oligoclonality. HIV-infected patients and controls differed significantly in mean usage of eight alpha and eight beta V genes. The diversity differences were not explained by slight age and sex differences between study cohorts.

cDNA was made from approximately 0.55 ug RNA using alpha and beta constant primers. Alpha and beta chain libraries were made separately by chain-specific third strand synthesis with multiplexing indices. TCRdb called the 5' RACE reads again in MiXCR, with one record for every CDR3 protein. This table holds 11,000 or so distinct CDR3 sequences, about 5.1% found once. Whole blood was used without fractionation, so all unsorted peripheral T cells were included. Peripheral blood, 2 to 3 ml, was drawn for RNA extraction. This receptor was identified in an adult in good health. The chain employs TRBV5-4 and TRBJ2-3; D not resolved. The sequencing sample was made of blood. CDR3 in DNA: TGTGCCAGCAGCTTGGATTTGCCGGATACGCAGTATTTT. It is translated as CASSLDLPDTQYF.